This entry lists 17 T cell receptor beta chains sequenced from one sample in a study of blood T cell repertoires in COVID-19. Measured with immunoSEQ multiplex PCR; TCRdb has only the in-frame clones, and not every one. Here the sample spans roughly 140,000 clones, under 80% being singletons. What was sequenced was peripheral blood. Receptors were obtained from a man in his 60s with acute or convalescent COVID-19.

This clone was found once. The chain carries TRBV28 and TRBJ2-3, with D perhaps TRBD1 (6 bases). Germline V gives CDR1 MDHEN, CDR2 SYDVKM. This CDR3 region has 14 residues. V lost 6 bases and J lost 7, with 17 bases in between. CDR3: CASRSGTSENTQYF. The CDR3 DNA sequence: TGTGCCAGCAGATCCGGGACATCGGAAAATACGCAGTATTTT.

This clone was found a few times. CDR3 sequence: CASIGGSNQPQHF. Written as DNA, the CDR3 is TGTGCTAGTATTGGAGGTAGCAATCAGCCCCAGCATTTT. V usage is TRBV12-5 and J usage is TRBJ1-5; D gene unclear. The germline V and J ends were trimmed by 8 bases and 0 bases, with 8 bases remaining between them. The CDR3 sequence is 13 residues long. Germline CDR1 reads LGHNT; CDR2 reads FRNRAP.

The chain links TRBV28 to TRBJ2-7; a weak D match, TRBD2 (7 bases). Germline V gene lookup returns CDR1 MDHEN and CDR2 SYDVKM. The CDR3 spans 14 residues. Trimming cost V 5 bases and J 3 bases, with 14 bases left between them. As DNA, the CDR3 is TGTGCCAGCAGTAGGAGGGGGGGATTCTACGAGCAGTACTTC. Encoded protein: CASSRRGGFYEQYF.

The chain is built from TRBV3-1 (or the pseudogene TRBV3-2) and TRBJ2-7; a weak D match, TRBD1 (6 bases). Trimming removed 6 bases from V and 3 bases from J, with 12 bases in between. Germline loops: CDR1 LGHDT, CDR2 YNNKEL (reference sequence). This CDR3 is 13 amino acids long. CDR3 in amino acids: CASSPGVIYEQYF. The CDR3 coding sequence is TGTGCCAGCAGTCCAGGGGTCATCTACGAGCAGTACTTC.

There are many counts of this clone. The chain joins TRBV9 to TRBJ2-1; 9 bases are a match to TRBD2. V was clipped by 3 bases and J by 1 base; unmatched bases: 14. The CDR3 is 19 amino acids. Germline CDR1 SGDLS, CDR2 YYNGEE. The CDR3 is CASSAPVDSGSPSYNEQFF. Written as DNA, the CDR3 is TGTGCCAGCAGCGCCCCCGTCGATAGCGGGAGCCCATCCTACAATGAGCAGTTCTTC.

The V call is TRBV12-2, the J call TRBJ2-3; no check of the table's D call, TRBD2, against the DNA was made. TRBV12-2 is a pseudogene locus. The CDR3 totals 14 residues. CDR3 nucleotides: TGTGCAAGTCGCTCTCTATCGAGGCGAGATACGCAGTATTTT. Translating gives CASRSLSRRDTQYF.

The chain recombines TRBV2 with TRBJ2-7, with D perhaps matching TRBD1 (6 bases). Trimming removed 4 bases at V and 1 base at J, with 11 bases between. Germline lookup yields CDR1 SNHLY and CDR2 FYNNEI. This CDR3 contains 14 residues. Written as DNA, the CDR3 is TGTGCCAGCAGTGCAGAGGGGGTATCCTACGAGCAGTACTTC. Translation: CASSAEGVSYEQYF.

This clone has just one count. This chain uses TRBV5-4 with TRBJ2-1; maybe TRBD2 (6 bases). CDR3 length: 15 amino acids. V lost 2 bases and J 7 bases, leaving 16 bases between the germline ends. Germline V gene sequence: CDR1 SGHNT, CDR2 YYREEE (reference sequence). The CDR3 here is CASSFKSGPGNEQFF. CDR3 in DNA: TGTGCCAGCAGCTTTAAGAGCGGGCCGGGGAATGAGCAGTTCTTC.

The genes are TRBV28 and TRBJ1-2, with 7 positions matching TRBD1. After removal of 2 bases from V and 1 base from J, the junction contained 10 bases not matched to a gene. This CDR3 region has 17 residues. Germline loops: CDR1 MDHEN, CDR2 SYDVKM. CDR3 amino acids: CASSLISRTGFNYGYTF. CDR3 in DNA: TGTGCCAGCAGTTTAATATCCCGGACAGGATTTAACTATGGCTACACCTTC.

The rearrangement links TRBV18 to TRBJ2-1, with D hard to call. Germline loops: CDR1 KGHSH, CDR2 LQKENI. The CDR3 is 14 residues long. V was cut by 0 bases and J by 0 bases, with 3 bases left in between. CDR3 DNA sequence: TGTGCCAGCTCACCACCGAGCTCCTACAATGAGCAGTTCTTC. This translates into CASSPPSSYNEQFF.

The V call is TRBV28, the J call TRBJ1-4; D unclear. V was cut by 2 bases and J by 8 bases, with 12 bases left in between. Looked up from germline, CDR1 is MDHEN and CDR2 is SYDVKM. This CDR3 is 14 amino acids long. The CDR3 protein is CASSLLGEKEKLFF. CDR3 bases: TGTGCCAGCAGTTTACTCGGGGAGAAAGAAAAACTGTTTTTT.

In DNA form, the CDR3 reads TGCGCCAGCAGTGGGACAGGGGAAGGCAATCAGCCCCAGCATTTT. Translating gives CASSGTGEGNQPQHF. The rearrangement links TRBV10-1 to TRBJ1-5; TRBD1 agrees at 9 bases. The CDR3 sequence is 15 residues long. Per the germline V gene, CDR1 is WNHNN and CDR2 is SYGVQD (reference sequence). V was pared by 4 bases and J by 2 bases, with 3 bases of the junction left unmatched.

The V gene is TRBV9, the J gene TRBJ2-1, with TRBD1 matching 7 bases. V dropped 0 bases and J dropped 0; count of bases not matched to a gene: 6. The germline V gene encodes CDR1 SGDLS and CDR2 YYNGEE. This CDR3 has 17 residues. This CDR3 reads CASSVGGQPSSYNEQFF. The CDR3 nucleotides are TGTGCCAGCAGCGTAGGGGGACAGCCGAGCTCCTACAATGAGCAGTTCTTC.

The chain is built from TRBV28 and TRBJ1-2; D unclear. Germline V gene lookup returns CDR1 MDHEN and CDR2 SYDVKM. This CDR3 has 13 amino acids. V shed 8 bases and J shed 2 bases, with 12 bases lying between them. The chain's CDR3 is CASHGGYNYGYTF. In nucleotides, the CDR3 is TGTGCCAGCCATGGAGGGTACAACTATGGCTACACCTTC.

The rearrangement uses TRBV5-1 and TRBJ1-2; 7 bases fit TRBD1. CDR3 length equals 14 residues. With V trimmed by 2 bases and J by 4 bases, 5 bases remained unmatched. Germline-derived CDR1 and CDR2 are SGHRS and YFSETQ. CDR3 sequence reads: CASSFGRGIYGYTF. As DNA, the CDR3 is TGCGCCAGCAGCTTTGGCAGGGGGATCTATGGCTACACCTTC.

This chain links TRBV14 with TRBJ2-2; D is perhaps TRBD1 (5 bases). With 4 bases removed from V and 2 bases from J, the gap between germline ends came to 8 bases. From germline, CDR1 is SGHDN and CDR2 FVKESK. The CDR3 runs 14 residues. The CDR3 bases are TGTGCCAGCAGCCGGGGCGTAAACACCGGGGAGCTGTTTTTT. This codes for CASSRGVNTGELFF.

This chain connects TRBV7-8 to TRBJ2-7, with 14 bases aligning to TRBD2. CDR1 is SGHVS and CDR2 is FQNEAQ in the germline V gene. The CDR3 totals 18 residues. J lost 0 bases, V lost 5 bases, and 9 bases had no gene match. CDR3 bases: TGTGCCAGCAGCCCCGGACTAGCGGGAGGATTCAACTCCTACGAGCAGTACTTC. Translating it yields CASSPGLAGGFNSYEQYF.